This T cell receptor (beta chain) was retrieved from a study of PD-1 blockade in mismatch repair-deficient tumors (dated by TCRdb to the late 2010s). For the wider study: Between September 2013 and September 2016, the trial enrolled approximately 86 consecutive patients with 12 types of mismatch repair-deficient cancer, all of whom had received prior treatment and were progressing. Tumor-associated T cell clones were tracked in the peripheral blood of patients responding to PD-1 blockade by deep sequencing of TCR CDR3 regions. What the work shows at the level of the full study, not this receptor alone: Clones residing in the tumor, which were often undetectable in blood before treatment, expanded quickly after pembrolizumab and then contracted, generally before radiologic responses.

Taken from the germline V gene, the CDR1 and CDR2 loops are LGHNT and FRNRAP. The germline V end is reduced by 6 bases and the J end by 0 bases; junction bases left unmatched: 9. The CDR3 numbers 16 residues from cysteine through phenylalanine. CDR3 DNA only is kept here, 48 bases in frame from base 1. Libraries were built with the immunoSEQ multiplex PCR assay. Held by TCRdb, this immuneACCESS table contains in-frame sequences only and omits some clones. Under half of the omission traces to an unresolved V gene where checked; the cause of the rest is unknown. This sample is represented by about 63,000 clones; more than 70% of them were singletons. In total, the top ten clones hold more than 11% of the sample. Mismatch repair deficiency in every enrolled patient was established by polymerase chain reaction or immunohistochemistry. TCR sequencing was performed for a few patients who responded to pembrolizumab therapy. In the phase II trial, pembrolizumab PD-1 blockade was tested prospectively in advanced mismatch repair-deficient cancers, no matter which tissue of origin the cancers came from. Peripheral blood T cell samples were collected serially, before PD-1 blockade began and at several time points afterward. Blood sampling times were reported as weeks after the first pembrolizumab dose.

Remarks on this clone: This receptor's antigen is unknown. No base-level quality is on record; no much larger clone is a single base apart.

Here the sequenced sample was peripheral blood, taken 52 weeks after starting pembrolizumab. The rearranged chain carries TRBV12-5 and TRBJ2-7; 9 bases in the junction line up with TRBD1. The source of this sequence is an adult with mismatch repair-deficient cancer. The DNA sequence follows: TGTGCTAGTGGCTATAATCCGGGACAGGGCTCCTACGAGCAGTACTTC. The resulting protein is CASGYNPGQGSYEQYF.